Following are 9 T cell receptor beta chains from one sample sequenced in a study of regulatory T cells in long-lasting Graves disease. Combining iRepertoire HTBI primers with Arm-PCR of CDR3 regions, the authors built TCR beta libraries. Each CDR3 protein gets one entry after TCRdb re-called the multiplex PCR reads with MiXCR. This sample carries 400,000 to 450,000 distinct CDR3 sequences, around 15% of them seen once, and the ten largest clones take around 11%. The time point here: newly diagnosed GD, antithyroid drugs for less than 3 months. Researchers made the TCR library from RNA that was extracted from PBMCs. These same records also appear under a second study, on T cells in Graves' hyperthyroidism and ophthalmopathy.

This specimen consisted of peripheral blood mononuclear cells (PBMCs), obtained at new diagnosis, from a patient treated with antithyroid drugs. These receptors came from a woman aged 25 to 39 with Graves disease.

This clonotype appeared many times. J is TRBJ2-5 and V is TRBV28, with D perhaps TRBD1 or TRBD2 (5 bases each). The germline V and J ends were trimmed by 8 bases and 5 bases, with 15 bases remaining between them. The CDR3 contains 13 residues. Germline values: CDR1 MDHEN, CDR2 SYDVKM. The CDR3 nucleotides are TGTGCCAGCGGTGATGGGGGTCCTGAGACCCAGTACTTC. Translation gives CASGDGGPETQYF.

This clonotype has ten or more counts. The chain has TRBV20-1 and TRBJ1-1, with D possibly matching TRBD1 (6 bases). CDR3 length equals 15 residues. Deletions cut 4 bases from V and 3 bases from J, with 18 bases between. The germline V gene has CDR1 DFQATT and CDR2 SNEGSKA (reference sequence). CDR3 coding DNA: TGCAGTGCTACGGTTTGGGGGGCAGGTCACACTGAAGCTTTCTTT. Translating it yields CSATVWGAGHTEAFF.

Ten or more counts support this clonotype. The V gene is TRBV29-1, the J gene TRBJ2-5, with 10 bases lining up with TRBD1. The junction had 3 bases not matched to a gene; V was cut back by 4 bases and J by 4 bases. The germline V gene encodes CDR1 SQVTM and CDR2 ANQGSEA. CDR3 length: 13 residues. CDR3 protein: CSVGTGGRETQYF. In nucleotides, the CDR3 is TGCAGCGTTGGGACAGGGGGGCGAGAGACCCAGTACTTC.

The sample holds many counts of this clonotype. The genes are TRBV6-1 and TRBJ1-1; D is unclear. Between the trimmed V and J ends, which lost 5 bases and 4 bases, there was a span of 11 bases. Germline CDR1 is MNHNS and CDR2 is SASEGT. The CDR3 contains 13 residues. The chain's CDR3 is CASSPGRSTEAFF. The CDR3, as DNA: TGTGCCAGCAGTCCCGGACGCAGCACTGAAGCTTTCTTT.

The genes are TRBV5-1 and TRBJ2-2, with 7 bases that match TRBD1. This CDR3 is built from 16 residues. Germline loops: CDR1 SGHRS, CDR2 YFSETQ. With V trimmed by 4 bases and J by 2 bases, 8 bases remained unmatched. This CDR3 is CASSPGTAINTGELFF. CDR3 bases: TGCGCCAGCAGCCCCGGGACAGCCATAAACACCGGGGAGCTGTTTTTT. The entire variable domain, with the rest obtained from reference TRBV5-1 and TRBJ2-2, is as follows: KAGVTQTPRYLIKTRGQQVTLSCSPISGHRSVSWYQQTPGQGLQFLFEYFSETQRNKGNFPGRFSGRQFSNSRSEMNVSTLELGDSALYLCASSPGTAINTGELFFGEGSRLTVL.

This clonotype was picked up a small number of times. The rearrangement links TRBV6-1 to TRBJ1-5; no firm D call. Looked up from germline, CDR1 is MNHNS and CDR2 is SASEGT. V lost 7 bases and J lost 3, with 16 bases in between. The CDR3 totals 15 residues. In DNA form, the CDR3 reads TGTGCCAGCACCCACGATTCCTTGGCCAATCAGCCCCAGCATTTT. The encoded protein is CASTHDSLANQPQHF.

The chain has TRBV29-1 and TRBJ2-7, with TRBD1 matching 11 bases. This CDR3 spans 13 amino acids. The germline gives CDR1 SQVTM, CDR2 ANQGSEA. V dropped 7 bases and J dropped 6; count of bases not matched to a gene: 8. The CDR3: CSAPGQGAGEQYF. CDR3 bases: TGCAGCGCCCCTGGACAGGGGGCGGGCGAGCAGTACTTC.

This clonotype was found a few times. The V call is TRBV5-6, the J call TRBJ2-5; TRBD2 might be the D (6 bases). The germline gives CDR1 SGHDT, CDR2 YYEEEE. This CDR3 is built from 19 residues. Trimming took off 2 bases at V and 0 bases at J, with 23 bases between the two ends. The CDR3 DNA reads TGTGCCAGCAGCTTCCCCGGAGGGGAGAGCGGACTGTACCAAGAGACCCAGTACTTC. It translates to CASSFPGGESGLYQETQYF.

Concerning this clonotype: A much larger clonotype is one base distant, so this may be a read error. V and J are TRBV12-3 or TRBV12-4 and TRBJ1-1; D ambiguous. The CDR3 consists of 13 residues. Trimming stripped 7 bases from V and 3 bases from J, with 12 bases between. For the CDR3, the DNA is TGTGCCAGCACCCAATGGCGGGACACTGAAGCTTTCTTT. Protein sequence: CASTQWRDTEAFF.